One and the same sample provided the 11 T cell receptor beta chains below, sequenced in a study of CD8+ T cells in alopecia areata (dated by TCRdb to 2017 to 2018). The library was prepared using the immunoSEQ multiplex PCR assay. To provide template for TCR sequencing, every sample had RNA extracted and reverse transcribed into cDNA. TCRdb limited this immuneACCESS table to in-frame rearrangements with V and J called. A share of clones is missing; checked studies link under half to unresolved V genes, and the rest is unexplained. The table for this sample lists fewer than 110,000 clones; roughly 50% of them were counted only once. The ten largest clones add up to more than 8% of the sample. Sequencing used CD4+ T cells sorted from blood. These receptor sequences come from a human donor in good health.

The gene calls are TRBV7-2 and TRBJ1-3; D not certain. V lost 7 bases, J lost 0 bases, and 7 bases lay in between. CDR3 size: 13 residues. Germline V gives CDR1 SGHTA, CDR2 FQGNSA. CDR3 sequence (DNA): TGTGCCAGCATGGGGAGCTCTGGAAACACCATATATTTT. This translates into CASMGSSGNTIYF.

J is TRBJ2-7 and V is TRBV29-1; a weak D match, TRBD1 (6 bases). The length of the CDR3 is 13 residues. V was cut by 6 bases and J by 2 bases, with 14 bases left in between. Germline loops: CDR1 SQVTM, CDR2 ANQGSEA. The DNA of the CDR3 is TGCAGCGTGAAAGACAGGAAAGCCTACGAGCAGTACTTC. The encoded protein is CSVKDRKAYEQYF.

This clone was observed a few times. This sequence joins TRBV6-1 and TRBJ1-5, with D perhaps TRBD1 (5 bases). This CDR3 has 12 amino acids. Germline assignment: CDR1 MNHNS and CDR2 SASEGT. Trimming took off 10 bases at V and 5 bases at J, with 12 bases between the two ends. CDR3 amino acids: CATRGDHQPQHF. The CDR3 DNA reads as TGTGCCACACGGGGCGACCATCAGCCCCAGCATTTT.

The DNA of the CDR3 is TGCGCCAGCAGCTTGTCAGGATCTCCCTCTGGGGCCAACGTCCTGACTTTC. Residues: CASSLSGSPSGANVLTF. The J gene is TRBJ2-6, the V gene TRBV5-1; D unresolved. Germline V gives CDR1 SGHRS, CDR2 YFSETQ. The CDR3 is made up of 17 amino acids. V gave up 1 base and J gave up 0 bases, with 11 bases separating them.

In DNA form, the CDR3 reads TGTGCCTGGAGTAAGACTGATAATCAGCCCCAGCATTTT. Translated: CAWSKTDNQPQHF. This rearrangement joins TRBV30 to TRBJ1-5, with D hard to call. The CDR3 consists of 13 residues. CDR1 GTSNPN and CDR2 SVGIG come from the germline V gene (reference sequence). V lost 2 bases, J lost 4 bases, and 9 bases lay in between.

The V and J genes are TRBV7-2 and TRBJ2-2, with D unclear. V lost 4 bases and J lost 6, with 6 bases in between. Germline V gene lookup returns CDR1 SGHTA and CDR2 FQGNSA. CDR3 length: 12 amino acids. CDR3 amino acids: CASSYLAGELFF. The CDR3 DNA reads as TGTGCCAGCAGCTACCTGGCCGGGGAGCTGTTTTTT.

This chain uses TRBV7-9 with TRBJ2-7, with 7 bases lining up with TRBD1. Germline V gives CDR1 SEHNR, CDR2 FQNEAQ (reference sequence). This CDR3 is 14 amino acids long. The V gene end was trimmed by 5 bases and the J gene end by 6 bases; junction bases not matched to a gene: 10. The DNA of the CDR3 is TGTGCCAGCAGCCCGAGACAGGGCACCATCGAGCAGTACTTC. Residues: CASSPRQGTIEQYF.

The sample holds a few counts of this clone. This chain uses TRBV29-1 with TRBJ2-3, with TRBD1 matching 8 bases. The germline V gene encodes CDR1 SQVTM and CDR2 ANQGSEA. The CDR3 is 14 residues long. V shed 5 bases and J 4 bases; nucleotides not matched to a gene: 8. The CDR3, as DNA: TGCAGCGTTTTGTCAGGGGGCTTCCCAGATACGCAGTATTTT. Translated, it gives CSVLSGGFPDTQYF.

The V gene is TRBV25-1, the J gene TRBJ2-1; maybe TRBD1 (5 bases). The CDR3 loop spans 14 amino acids. The germline V gene has CDR1 MGHDK and CDR2 SYGVNS. V gave up 3 bases and J gave up 7 bases, with 13 bases separating them. CDR3 sequence reads: CASSDHEGANEQFF. CDR3 bases: TGTGCCAGCAGTGATCATGAAGGGGCTAATGAGCAGTTCTTC.

This clone has just a few counts. V gene TRBV5-1 combines with J gene TRBJ1-1; unclear D gene. The germline V gene encodes CDR1 SGHRS and CDR2 YFSETQ. The CDR3 covers 13 residues. V was cut by 0 bases and J by 2 bases, with 5 bases left in between. In nucleotides, the CDR3 is TGCGCCAGCAGCTTGGATCCAAACACTGAAGCTTTCTTT. It yields the protein CASSLDPNTEAFF.

This clone was observed a handful of times. This chain connects TRBV29-1 to TRBJ1-2, with 7 bases identical to TRBD1. Germline CDR1 reads SQVTM; CDR2 reads ANQGSEA. V gave up 4 bases and J gave up 8 bases; unmatched junction bases: 7. The CDR3 extends over 12 amino acids. The CDR3 DNA sequence: TGCAGCGTTGGAGGGGGCTCTGGGGGCTACACCTTC. It codes for CSVGGGSGGYTF.